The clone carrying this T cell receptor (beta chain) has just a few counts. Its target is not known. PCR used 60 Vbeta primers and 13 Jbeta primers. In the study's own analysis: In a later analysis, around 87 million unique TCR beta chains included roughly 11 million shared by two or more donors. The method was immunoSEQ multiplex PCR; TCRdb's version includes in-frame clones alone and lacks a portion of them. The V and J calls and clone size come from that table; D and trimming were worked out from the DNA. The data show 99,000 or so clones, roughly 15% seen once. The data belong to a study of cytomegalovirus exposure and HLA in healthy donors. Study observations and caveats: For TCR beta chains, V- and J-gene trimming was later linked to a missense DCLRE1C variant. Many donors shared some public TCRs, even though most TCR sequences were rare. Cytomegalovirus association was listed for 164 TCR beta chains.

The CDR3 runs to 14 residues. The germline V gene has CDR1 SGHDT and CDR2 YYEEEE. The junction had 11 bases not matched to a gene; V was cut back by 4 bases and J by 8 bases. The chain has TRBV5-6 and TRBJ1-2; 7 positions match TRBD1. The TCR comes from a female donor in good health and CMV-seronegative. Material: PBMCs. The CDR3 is CASSPMTGFHGYTF. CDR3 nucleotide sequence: TGTGCCAGCAGCCCGATGACAGGGTTTCACGGCTACACCTTC.